The clone carrying this T cell receptor (beta chain) has only a few counts. What it binds is unknown. Free of recent acute infections or vaccinations, the donors were healthy HIV-negative adults. V was clipped by 4 bases and J by 3 bases, with 13 bases between them. The CDR3 has 14 amino acids. Germline lookup yields CDR1 SGHNT and CDR2 YYREEE (reference sequence). Libraries were prepared by immunoSEQ multiplex PCR; TCRdb keeps only in-frame clonotypes and omits some of them. The profile shows more than 1 million clones, approximately 80% of them singletons. The source of the sample is a study of shared clonotypes between healthy human individuals. Overall study findings and caveats: A generally larger estimated richness was seen in naive subsets than in memory subsets. Despite large depth, sorted-subset datasets appeared incompletely sequenced.

Sequenced material: memory CD4+ T cells from PBMCs. Specified subset: CD45RA-negative fraction. This TCR came from a man between 18 and 35 years old in good health. Some clones in this sample may be carry-over from other donors' samples. This chain connects TRBV5-4 to TRBJ1-1, with D hard to call. The CDR3 reads CASSHKSRDTEAFF. The CDR3 DNA follows: TGTGCCAGCAGCCATAAATCAAGAGACACTGAAGCTTTCTTT.